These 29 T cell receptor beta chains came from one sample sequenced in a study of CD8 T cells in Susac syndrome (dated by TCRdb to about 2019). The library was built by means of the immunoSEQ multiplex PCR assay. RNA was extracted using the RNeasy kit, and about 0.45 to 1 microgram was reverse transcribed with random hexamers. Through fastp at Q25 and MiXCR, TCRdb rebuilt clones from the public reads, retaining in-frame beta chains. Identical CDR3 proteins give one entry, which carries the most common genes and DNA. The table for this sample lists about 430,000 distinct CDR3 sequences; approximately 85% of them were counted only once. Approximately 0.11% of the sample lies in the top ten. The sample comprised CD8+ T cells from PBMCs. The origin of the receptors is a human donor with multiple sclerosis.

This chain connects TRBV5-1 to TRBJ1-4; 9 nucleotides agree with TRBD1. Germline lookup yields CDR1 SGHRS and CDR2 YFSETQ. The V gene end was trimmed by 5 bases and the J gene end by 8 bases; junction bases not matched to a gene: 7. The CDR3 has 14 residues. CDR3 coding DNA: TGCGCCAGCAGGCCGGGACAGGGAATCGAAAAACTGTTTTTT. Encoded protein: CASRPGQGIEKLFF.

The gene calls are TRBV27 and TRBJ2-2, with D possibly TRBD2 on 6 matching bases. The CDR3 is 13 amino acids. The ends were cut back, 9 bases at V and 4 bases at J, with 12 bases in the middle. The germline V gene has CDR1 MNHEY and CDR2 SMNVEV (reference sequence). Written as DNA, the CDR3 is TGTGCCAGTTTGGAGGGGCTCACCGGGGAGCTGTTTTTT. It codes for CASLEGLTGELFF.

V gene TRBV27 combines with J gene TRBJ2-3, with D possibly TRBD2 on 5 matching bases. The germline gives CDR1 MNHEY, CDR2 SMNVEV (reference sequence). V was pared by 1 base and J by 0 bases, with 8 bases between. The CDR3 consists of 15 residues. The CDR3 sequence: CASSLLRASTDTQYF. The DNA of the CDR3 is TGTGCCAGCAGTTTATTGCGGGCAAGCACAGATACGCAGTATTTT.

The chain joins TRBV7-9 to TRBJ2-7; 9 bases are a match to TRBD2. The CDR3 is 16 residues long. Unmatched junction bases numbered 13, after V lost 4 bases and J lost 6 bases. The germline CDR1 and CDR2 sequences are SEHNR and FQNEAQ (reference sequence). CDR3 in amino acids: CASSSNLAGRSLEQYF. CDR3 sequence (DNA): TGTGCCAGCAGCTCCAATCTAGCGGGAAGGTCTCTCGAGCAGTACTTC.

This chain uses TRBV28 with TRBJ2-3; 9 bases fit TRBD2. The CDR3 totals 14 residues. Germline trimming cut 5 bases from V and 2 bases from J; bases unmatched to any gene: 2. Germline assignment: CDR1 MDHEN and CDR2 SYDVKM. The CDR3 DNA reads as TGTGCCAGCAGTGCTAGCGGGGACACAGATACGCAGTATTTT. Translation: CASSASGDTDTQYF. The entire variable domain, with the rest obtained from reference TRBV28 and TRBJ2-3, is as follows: DVKVTQSSRYLVKRTGEKVFLECVQDMDHENMFWYRQDPGLGLRLIYFSYDVKMKEKGDIPEGYSVSREKKERFSLILESASTNQTSMYLCASSASGDTDTQYFGPGTRLTVL.

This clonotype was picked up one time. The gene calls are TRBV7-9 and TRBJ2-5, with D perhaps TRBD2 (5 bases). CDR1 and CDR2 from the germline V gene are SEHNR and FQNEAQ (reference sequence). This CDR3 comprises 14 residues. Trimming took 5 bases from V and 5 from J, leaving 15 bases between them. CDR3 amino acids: CASSPPSASETQYF. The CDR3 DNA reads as TGTGCCAGCAGCCCCCCCAGTGCTAGCGAGACCCAGTACTTC.

CDR3 loop: CASSPRGQGAYEQYF. CDR3 coding DNA: TGTGCCAGCAGTCCCCGGGGACAGGGGGCTTACGAGCAGTACTTC. This chain links TRBV12-3 or TRBV12-4 with TRBJ2-7; the match to TRBD1 covers 12 bases. Trimming at V came to 5 bases and at J to 4 bases, leaving 6 bases not matched to a gene. The CDR3 is 15 residues long.

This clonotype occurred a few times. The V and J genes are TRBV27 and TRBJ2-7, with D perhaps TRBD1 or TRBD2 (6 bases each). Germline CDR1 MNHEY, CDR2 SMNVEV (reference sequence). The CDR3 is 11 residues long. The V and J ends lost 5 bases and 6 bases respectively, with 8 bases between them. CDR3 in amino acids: CASSGGPEQYF. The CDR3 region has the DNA TGTGCCAGCAGTGGGGGGCCCGAGCAGTACTTC.

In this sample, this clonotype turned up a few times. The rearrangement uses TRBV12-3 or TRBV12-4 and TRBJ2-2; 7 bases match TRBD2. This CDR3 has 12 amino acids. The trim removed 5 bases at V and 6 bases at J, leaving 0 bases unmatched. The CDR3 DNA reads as TGTGCCAGCAGTGGGGGGGCCGGGGAGCTGTTTTTT. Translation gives CASSGGAGELFF.

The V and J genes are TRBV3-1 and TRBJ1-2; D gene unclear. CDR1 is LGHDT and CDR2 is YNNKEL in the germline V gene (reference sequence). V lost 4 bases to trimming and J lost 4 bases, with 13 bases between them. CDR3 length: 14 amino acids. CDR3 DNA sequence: TGTGCCAGCAGCCCTGGGGAGTATGTCTATGGCTACACCTTC. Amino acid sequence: CASSPGEYVYGYTF.

The CDR3, as DNA: TGTGCCAGCAGTCCTAGCGTCATTTACAATGAGCAGTTCTTC. It encodes CASSPSVIYNEQFF. This chain connects TRBV12-3 or TRBV12-4 to TRBJ2-1; perhaps TRBD2 as D (6 bases). Trimming took 5 bases from V and 4 from J, leaving 12 bases between them. The CDR3 totals 14 residues.

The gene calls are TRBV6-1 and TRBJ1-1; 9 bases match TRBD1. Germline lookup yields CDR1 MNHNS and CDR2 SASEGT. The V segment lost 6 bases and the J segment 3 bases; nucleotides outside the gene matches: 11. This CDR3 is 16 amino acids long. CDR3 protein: CASSRGDREWDTEAFF. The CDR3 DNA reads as TGTGCCAGCAGCCGCGGGGACAGGGAATGGGACACTGAAGCTTTCTTT.

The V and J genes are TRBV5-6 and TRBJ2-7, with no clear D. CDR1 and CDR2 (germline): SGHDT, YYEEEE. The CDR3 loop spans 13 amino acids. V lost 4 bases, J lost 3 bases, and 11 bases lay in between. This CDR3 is CASSGRWVYEQYF. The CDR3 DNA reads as TGTGCCAGCAGCGGCCGATGGGTCTACGAGCAGTACTTC.

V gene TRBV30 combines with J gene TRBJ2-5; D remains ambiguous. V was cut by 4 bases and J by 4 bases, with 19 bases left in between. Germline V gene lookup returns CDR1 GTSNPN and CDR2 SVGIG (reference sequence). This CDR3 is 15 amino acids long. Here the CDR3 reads CAWNSGTGPAETQYF. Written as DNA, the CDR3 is TGTGCCTGGAATTCTGGTACGGGCCCGGCAGAGACCCAGTACTTC.

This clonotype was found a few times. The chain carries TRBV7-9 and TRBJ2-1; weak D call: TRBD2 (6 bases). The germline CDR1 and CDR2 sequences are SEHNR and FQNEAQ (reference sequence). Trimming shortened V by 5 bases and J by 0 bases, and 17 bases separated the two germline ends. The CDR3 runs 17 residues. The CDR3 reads CASSPRAGLSSYNEQFF. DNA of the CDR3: TGTGCCAGCAGCCCACGAGCGGGTCTTAGCTCCTACAATGAGCAGTTCTTC.

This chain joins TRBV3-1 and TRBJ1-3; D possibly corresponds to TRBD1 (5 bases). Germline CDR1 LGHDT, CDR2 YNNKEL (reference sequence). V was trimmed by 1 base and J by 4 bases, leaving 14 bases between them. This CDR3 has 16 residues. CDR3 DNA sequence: TGTGCCAGCAGCCAAGGACCGAGGGACGACGGAAACACCATATATTTT. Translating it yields CASSQGPRDDGNTIYF.

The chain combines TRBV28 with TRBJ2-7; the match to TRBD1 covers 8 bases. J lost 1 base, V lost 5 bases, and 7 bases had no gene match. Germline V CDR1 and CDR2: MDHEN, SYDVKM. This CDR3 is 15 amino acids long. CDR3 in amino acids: CASSIRGPISYEQYF. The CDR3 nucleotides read TGTGCCAGCAGTATCAGGGGGCCCATTTCCTACGAGCAGTACTTC.

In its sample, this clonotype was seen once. The chain's CDR3 is CAWSVDSGFDQPQHF. CDR3 nucleotide sequence: TGTGCCTGGAGTGTCGACAGCGGCTTCGATCAGCCCCAGCATTTT. The rearrangement uses TRBV30 and TRBJ1-5, with D possibly matching TRBD1 (5 bases). CDR1 is GTSNPN and CDR2 is SVGIG in the germline V gene (reference sequence). Trimming pared 0 bases from V and 5 bases from J, leaving 14 bases between. This CDR3 region has 15 residues.

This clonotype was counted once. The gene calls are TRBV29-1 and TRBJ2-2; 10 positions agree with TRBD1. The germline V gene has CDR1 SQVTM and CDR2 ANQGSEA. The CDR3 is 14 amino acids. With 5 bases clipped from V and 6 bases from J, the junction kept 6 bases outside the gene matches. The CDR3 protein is CSVRGTGVSGELFF. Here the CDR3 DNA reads TGCAGCGTTCGGGGGACAGGGGTCTCCGGGGAGCTGTTTTTT.

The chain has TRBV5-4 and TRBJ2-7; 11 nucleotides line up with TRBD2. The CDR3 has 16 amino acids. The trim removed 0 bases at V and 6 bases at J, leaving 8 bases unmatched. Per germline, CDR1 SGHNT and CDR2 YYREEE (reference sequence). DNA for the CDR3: TGTGCCAGCAGCTTGGAGTTTAGCGGGGGGGCCCCCGAGCAGTACTTC. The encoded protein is CASSLEFSGGAPEQYF.

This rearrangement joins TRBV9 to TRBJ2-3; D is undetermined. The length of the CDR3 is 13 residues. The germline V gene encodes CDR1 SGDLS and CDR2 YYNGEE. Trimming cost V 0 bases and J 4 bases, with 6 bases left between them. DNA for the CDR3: TGTGCCAGCAGCGTAGGTTTCTCAGATACGCAGTATTTT. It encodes CASSVGFSDTQYF.

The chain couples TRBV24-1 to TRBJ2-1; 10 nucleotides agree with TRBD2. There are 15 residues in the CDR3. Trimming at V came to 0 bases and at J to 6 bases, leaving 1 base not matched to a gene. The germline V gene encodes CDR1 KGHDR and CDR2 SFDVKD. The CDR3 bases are TGTGCCACCAGTGATTTGAGCGGGAGGGCCAATGAGCAGTTCTTC. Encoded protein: CATSDLSGRANEQFF.

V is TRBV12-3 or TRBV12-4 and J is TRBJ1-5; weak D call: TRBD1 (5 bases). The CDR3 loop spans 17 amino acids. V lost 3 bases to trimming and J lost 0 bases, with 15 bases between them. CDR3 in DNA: TGTGCCAGCAGTTTCGGGGGGACGGGGCTTAGCAATCAGCCCCAGCATTTT. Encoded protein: CASSFGGTGLSNQPQHF.

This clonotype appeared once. The DNA for the CDR3 is TGTGCCAGCAGCGTAGACGAGTCTGGGGCCAACGTCCTGACTTTC. Its protein product is CASSVDESGANVLTF. V and J are TRBV9 and TRBJ2-6; D not certain. Trimming took 0 bases from V and 1 from J, leaving 5 bases between them. Germline V gives CDR1 SGDLS, CDR2 YYNGEE. The CDR3 length is 15 residues.

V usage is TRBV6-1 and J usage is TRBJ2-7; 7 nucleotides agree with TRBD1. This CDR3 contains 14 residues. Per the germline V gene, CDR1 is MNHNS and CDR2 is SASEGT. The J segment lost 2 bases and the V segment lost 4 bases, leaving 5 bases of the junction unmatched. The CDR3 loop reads CASSGRDRTYEQYF. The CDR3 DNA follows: TGTGCCAGCAGTGGACGGGACAGAACCTACGAGCAGTACTTC.

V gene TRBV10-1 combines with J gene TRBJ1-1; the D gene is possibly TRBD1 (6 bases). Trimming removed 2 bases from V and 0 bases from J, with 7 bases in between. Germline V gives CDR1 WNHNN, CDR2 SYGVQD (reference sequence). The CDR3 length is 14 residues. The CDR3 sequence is CASSEQGMNTEAFF. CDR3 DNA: TGCGCCAGCAGTGAGCAGGGGATGAACACTGAAGCTTTCTTT.

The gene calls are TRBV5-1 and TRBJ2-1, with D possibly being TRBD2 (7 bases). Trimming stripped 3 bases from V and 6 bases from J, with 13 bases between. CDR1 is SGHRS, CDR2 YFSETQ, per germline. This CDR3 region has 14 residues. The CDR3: CASSSGRGINEQFF. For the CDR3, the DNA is TGCGCCAGCAGCTCTGGGAGGGGGATCAATGAGCAGTTCTTC. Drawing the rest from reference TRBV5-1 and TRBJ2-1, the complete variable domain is KAGVTQTPRYLIKTRGQQVTLSCSPISGHRSVSWYQQTPGQGLQFLFEYFSETQRNKGNFPGRFSGRQFSNSRSEMNVSTLELGDSALYLCASSSGRGINEQFFGPGTRLTVL.

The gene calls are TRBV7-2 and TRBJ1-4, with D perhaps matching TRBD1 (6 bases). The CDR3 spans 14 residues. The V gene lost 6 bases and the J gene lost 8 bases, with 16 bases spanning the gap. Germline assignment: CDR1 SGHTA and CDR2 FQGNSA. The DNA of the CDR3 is TGTGCCAGCAGGCCGAACAGGGCTCAAGAAAAACTGTTTTTT. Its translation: CASRPNRAQEKLFF.

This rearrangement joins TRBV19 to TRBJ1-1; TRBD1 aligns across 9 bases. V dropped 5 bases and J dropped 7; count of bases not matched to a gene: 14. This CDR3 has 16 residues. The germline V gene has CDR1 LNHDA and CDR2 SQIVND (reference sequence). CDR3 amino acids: CASSARTGQGRVEAFF. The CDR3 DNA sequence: TGTGCCAGTAGTGCCCGGACGGGACAGGGAAGAGTTGAAGCTTTCTTT.